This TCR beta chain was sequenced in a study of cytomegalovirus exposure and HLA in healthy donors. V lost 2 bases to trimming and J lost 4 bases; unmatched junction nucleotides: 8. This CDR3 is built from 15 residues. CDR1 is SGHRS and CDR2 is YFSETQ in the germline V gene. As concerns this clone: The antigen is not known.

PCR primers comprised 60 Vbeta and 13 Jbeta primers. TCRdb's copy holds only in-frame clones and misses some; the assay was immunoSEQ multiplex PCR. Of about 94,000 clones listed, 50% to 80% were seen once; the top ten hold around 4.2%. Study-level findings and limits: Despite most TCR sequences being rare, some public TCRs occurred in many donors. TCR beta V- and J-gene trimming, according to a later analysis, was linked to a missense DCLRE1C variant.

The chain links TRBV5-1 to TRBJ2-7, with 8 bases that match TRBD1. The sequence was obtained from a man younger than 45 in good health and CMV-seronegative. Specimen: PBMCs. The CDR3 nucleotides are TGCGCCAGCAGCTTAGGGCAGGGGGCACAGTACGAGCAGTACTTC. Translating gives CASSLGQGAQYEQYF.